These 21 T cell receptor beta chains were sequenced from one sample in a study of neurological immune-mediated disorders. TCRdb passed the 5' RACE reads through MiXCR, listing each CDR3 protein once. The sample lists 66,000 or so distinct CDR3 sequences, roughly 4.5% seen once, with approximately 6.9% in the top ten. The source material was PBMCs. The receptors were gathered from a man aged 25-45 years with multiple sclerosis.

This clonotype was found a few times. CDR3 in amino acids: CSAGAGASPMNTEAFF. The CDR3 DNA reads as TGCAGTGCTGGTGCAGGGGCCTCTCCTATGAACACTGAAGCTTTCTTT. V usage is TRBV20-1 and J usage is TRBJ1-1, with a possible D match to TRBD1 (6 bases). The CDR3 spans 16 residues. V lost 5 bases to trimming and J lost 0 bases, with 19 bases between them. Germline-derived CDR1 and CDR2 are DFQATT and SNEGSKA (reference sequence).

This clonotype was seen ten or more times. The CDR3 nucleotides are TGCAGTGGCAGGAGTCGGACTAGCGGGGAGAGCTCCTACAATGAGCAGTTCTTC. It encodes CSGRSRTSGESSYNEQFF. The chain has TRBV20-1 and TRBJ2-1, with TRBD2 matching 12 bases. The CDR3 runs to 18 residues. Germline CDR1 is DFQATT and CDR2 is SNEGSKA (reference sequence). Trimming cost V 7 bases and J 0 bases; bases outside gene matches: 13.

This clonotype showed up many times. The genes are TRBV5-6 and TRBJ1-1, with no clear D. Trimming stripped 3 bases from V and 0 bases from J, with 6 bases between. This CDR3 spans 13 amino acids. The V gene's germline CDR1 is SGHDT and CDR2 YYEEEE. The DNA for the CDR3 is TGTGCCAGCAGCTGGGCCATGAACACTGAAGCTTTCTTT. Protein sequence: CASSWAMNTEAFF.

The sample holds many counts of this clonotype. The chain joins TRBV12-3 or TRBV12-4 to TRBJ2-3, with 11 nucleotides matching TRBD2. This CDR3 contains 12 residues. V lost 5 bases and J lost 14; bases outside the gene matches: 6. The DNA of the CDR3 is TGTGCCAGCAGTCCGACTAGCGGGGTGGGGTATTTT. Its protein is CASSPTSGVGYF.

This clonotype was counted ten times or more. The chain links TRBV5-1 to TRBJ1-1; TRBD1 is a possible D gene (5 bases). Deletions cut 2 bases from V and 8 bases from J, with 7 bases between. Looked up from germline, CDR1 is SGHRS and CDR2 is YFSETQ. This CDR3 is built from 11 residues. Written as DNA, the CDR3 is TGCGCCAGCAGCTTTGGACAAGAAGCTTTCTTT. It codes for CASSFGQEAFF. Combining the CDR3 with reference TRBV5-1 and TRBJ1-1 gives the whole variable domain KAGVTQTPRYLIKTRGQQVTLSCSPISGHRSVSWYQQTPGQGLQFLFEYFSETQRNKGNFPGRFSGRQFSNSRSEMNVSTLELGDSALYLCASSFGQEAFFGQGTRLTVV.

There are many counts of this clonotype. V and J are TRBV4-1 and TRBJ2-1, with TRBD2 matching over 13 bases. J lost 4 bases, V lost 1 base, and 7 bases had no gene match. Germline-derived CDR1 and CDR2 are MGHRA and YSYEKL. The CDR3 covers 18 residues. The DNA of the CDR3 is TGCGCCAGCAGCCAAGCCCGACTAGCGGGGGGAAGGTACAATGAGCAGTTCTTC. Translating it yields CASSQARLAGGRYNEQFF.

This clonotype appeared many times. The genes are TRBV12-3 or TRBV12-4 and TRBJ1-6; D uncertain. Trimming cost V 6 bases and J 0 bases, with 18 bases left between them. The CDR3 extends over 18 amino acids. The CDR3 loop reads CASSARNEFSSYNSPLHF. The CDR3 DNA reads TGTGCCAGCAGCGCGAGGAACGAATTCAGCTCCTATAATTCACCCCTCCACTTT.

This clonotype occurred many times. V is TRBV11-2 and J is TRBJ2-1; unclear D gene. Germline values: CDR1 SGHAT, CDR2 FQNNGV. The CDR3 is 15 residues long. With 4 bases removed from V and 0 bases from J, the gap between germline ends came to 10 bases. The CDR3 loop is CASSSTASSYNEQFF. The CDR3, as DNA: TGTGCCAGCAGCTCAACGGCCAGCTCCTACAATGAGCAGTTCTTC.

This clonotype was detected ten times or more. This CDR3 reads CASSATVAAEAFF. The CDR3 DNA sequence: TGCGCCAGCAGCGCTACCGTCGCCGCTGAAGCTTTCTTT. This sequence joins TRBV5-1 and TRBJ1-1; D is unresolved. Germline CDR1 is SGHRS and CDR2 is YFSETQ. V lost 4 bases and J 6 bases, leaving 13 bases between the germline ends. The CDR3 length is 13 residues.

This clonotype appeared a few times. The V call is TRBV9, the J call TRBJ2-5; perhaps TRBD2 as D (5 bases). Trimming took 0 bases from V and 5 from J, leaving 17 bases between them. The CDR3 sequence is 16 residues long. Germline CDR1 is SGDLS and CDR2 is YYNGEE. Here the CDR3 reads CASSVGVRKGGETQYF. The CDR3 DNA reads TGTGCCAGCAGCGTAGGTGTCCGAAAGGGCGGGGAGACCCAGTACTTC.

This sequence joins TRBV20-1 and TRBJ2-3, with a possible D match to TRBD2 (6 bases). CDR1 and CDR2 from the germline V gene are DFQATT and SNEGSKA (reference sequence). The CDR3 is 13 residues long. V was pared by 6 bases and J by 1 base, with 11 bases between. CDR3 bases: TGCAGTGCCAGTACGGGGGGCACAGATACGCAGTATTTT. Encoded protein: CSASTGGTDTQYF.

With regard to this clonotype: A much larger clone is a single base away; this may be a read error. For the CDR3, the DNA is TGCGCCAGCAGCCCGGGGTTAGGCGCCGGGGAGCTGTTTTTT. Translation: CASSPGLGAGELFF. V gene TRBV5-1 combines with J gene TRBJ2-2; maybe TRBD2 (5 bases). Germline CDR1 is SGHRS and CDR2 is YFSETQ. The germline V and J ends were trimmed by 4 bases and 6 bases, with 13 bases remaining between them. The CDR3 has 14 amino acids. Combining the CDR3 with reference TRBV5-1 and TRBJ2-2 gives the whole variable domain KAGVTQTPRYLIKTRGQQVTLSCSPISGHRSVSWYQQTPGQGLQFLFEYFSETQRNKGNFPGRFSGRQFSNSRSEMNVSTLELGDSALYLCASSPGLGAGELFFGEGSRLTVL.

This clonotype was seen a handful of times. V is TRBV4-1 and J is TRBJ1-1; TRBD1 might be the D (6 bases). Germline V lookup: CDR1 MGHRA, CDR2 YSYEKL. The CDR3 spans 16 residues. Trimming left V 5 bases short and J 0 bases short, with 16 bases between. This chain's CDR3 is CASSRSQGNLNTEAFF. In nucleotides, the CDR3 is TGCGCCAGCAGCAGATCCCAGGGGAACTTGAACACTGAAGCTTTCTTT.

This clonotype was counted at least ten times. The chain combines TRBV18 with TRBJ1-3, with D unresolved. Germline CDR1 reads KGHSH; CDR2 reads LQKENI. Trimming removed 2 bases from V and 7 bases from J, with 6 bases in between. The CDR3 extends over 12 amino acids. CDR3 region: CASSPGSNTIYF. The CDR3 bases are TGTGCCAGCTCACCAGGGTCCAACACCATATATTTT.

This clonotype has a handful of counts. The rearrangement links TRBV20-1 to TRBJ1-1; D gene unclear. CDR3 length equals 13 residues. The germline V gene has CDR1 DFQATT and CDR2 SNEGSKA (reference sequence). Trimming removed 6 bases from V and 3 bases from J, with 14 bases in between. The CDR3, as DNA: TGCAGTGCAACCCTCGACGGCTACACTGAAGCTTTCTTT. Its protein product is CSATLDGYTEAFF.

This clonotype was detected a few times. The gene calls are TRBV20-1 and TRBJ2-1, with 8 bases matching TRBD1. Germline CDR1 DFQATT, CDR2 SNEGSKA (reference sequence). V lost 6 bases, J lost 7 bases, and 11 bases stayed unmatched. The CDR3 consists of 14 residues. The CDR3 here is CSARTGPGMNEQFF. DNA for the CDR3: TGCAGTGCCAGGACAGGGCCCGGGATGAATGAGCAGTTCTTC.

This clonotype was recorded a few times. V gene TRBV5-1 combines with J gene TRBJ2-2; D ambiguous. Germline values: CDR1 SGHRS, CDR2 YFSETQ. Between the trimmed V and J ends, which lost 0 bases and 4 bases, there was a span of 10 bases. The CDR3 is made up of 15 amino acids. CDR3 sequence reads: CASSLDPLGTGELFF. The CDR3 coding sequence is TGCGCCAGCAGCTTGGACCCTCTGGGCACCGGGGAGCTGTTTTTT. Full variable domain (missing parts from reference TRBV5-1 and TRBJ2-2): KAGVTQTPRYLIKTRGQQVTLSCSPISGHRSVSWYQQTPGQGLQFLFEYFSETQRNKGNFPGRFSGRQFSNSRSEMNVSTLELGDSALYLCASSLDPLGTGELFFGEGSRLTVL.

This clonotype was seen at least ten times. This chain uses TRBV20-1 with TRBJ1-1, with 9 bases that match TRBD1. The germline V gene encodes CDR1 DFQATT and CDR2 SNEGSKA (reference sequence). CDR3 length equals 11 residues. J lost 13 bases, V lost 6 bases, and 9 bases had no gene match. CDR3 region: CSAKGTGPIFF. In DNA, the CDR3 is TGCAGTGCCAAAGGGACAGGGCCCATTTTCTTT.

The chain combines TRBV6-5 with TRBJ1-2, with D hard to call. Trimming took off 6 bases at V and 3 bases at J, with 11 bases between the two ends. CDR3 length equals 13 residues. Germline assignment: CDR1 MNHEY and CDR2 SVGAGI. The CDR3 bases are TGTGCCAGCAGGGCAAAGGAATACTATGGCTACACCTTC. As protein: CASRAKEYYGYTF.

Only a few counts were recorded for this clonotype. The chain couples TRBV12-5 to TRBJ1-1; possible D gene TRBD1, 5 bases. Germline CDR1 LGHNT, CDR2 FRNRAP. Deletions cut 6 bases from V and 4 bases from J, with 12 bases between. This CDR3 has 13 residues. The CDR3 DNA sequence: TGTGCTAGTGGCCTCGGGGCTCCCACTGAAGCTTTCTTT. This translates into CASGLGAPTEAFF. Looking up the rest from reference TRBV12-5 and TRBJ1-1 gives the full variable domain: DARVTQTPRHKVTEMGQEVTMRCQPILGHNTVFWYRQTMMQGLELLAYFRNRAPLDDSGMPKDRFSAEMPDATLATLKIQPSEPRDSAVYFCASGLGAPTEAFFGQGTRLTVV.

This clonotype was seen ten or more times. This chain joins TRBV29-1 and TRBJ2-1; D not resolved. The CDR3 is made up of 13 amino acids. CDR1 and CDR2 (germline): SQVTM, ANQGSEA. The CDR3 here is CIAAVGWFNEQFF. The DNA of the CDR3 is TGCATCGCCGCAGTGGGATGGTTCAATGAGCAGTTCTTC.